This T cell receptor beta chain was observed in a study of shared clonotypes between healthy human individuals. For the study at large: Ranging from 18 to 49 in age, donors were a couple of women and a few men. Per donor, three plates held CD4 naive cells, three held CD4 memory, two held CD8 naive and one held CD8 memory.

Findings and limits, study-wide: Around 4.9% of naive CD4 clonotypes were shared across four donors.

Sequencing used immunoSEQ multiplex PCR; TCRdb keeps in-frame clones, though not all of them. The sample holds millions of clones, over 90% seen once. V was pared by 6 bases and J by 7 bases, with 24 bases between. The germline V gene encodes CDR1 SNHLY and CDR2 FYNNEI. The CDR3 is 16 amino acids. This clone has only one observation. The antigen is undetermined. Division of CD4+ cells produced a CD45RA+ naive subset and a CD45RA-negative memory subset. The sequence was obtained from a man aged 18 to 30 in good health. Some clones in this sample may be carry-over from other donors' samples. The J gene is TRBJ1-1, the V gene TRBV2; maybe TRBD1 (5 bases). Specimen: naive CD4+ T cells from PBMCs. Subset: CD45RA+ positively selected. The CDR3 DNA is TGTGCCAGCAGGCCACGTGGGGCCGCTCCCACAGATGAAGCTTTCTTT. It codes for CASRPRGAAPTDEAFF.